The 19 T cell receptor beta chains listed next were all sequenced from one sample in a study of T-cell memory formation after mild COVID-19. MiXCR was run by TCRdb on the 5' RACE reads, yielding one entry per CDR3 protein. The sample shows approximately 290,000 distinct CDR3 sequences, approximately 19% of them seen only once. The material sequenced was PBMCs or a T cell subset sorted from them (not recorded which). The receptors here all came from a man between 18 and 29 years old who had mild COVID-19 (a few samples of this study predate the infection). Cell type and time point are not known.

This clonotype has more than one count but fewer than ten. This rearrangement joins TRBV18 to TRBJ2-5; D might be TRBD1 (6 bases). Germline V gives CDR1 KGHSH, CDR2 LQKENI. The CDR3 runs 13 residues. The V gene lost 3 bases and the J gene lost 14 bases, with 19 bases spanning the gap. Here the CDR3 DNA reads TGTGCCAGCTCACCCCCGGGACAACTCGATAGTTACTTC. Its translation: CASSPPGQLDSYF.

There are many counts of this clonotype. CDR3 sequence: CASSQVPTGGSKAFF. The CDR3 nucleotides are TGTGCCAGCAGCCAAGTACCCACAGGGGGGAGTAAAGCTTTCTTT. The J gene is TRBJ1-1, the V gene TRBV3-1; TRBD1 aligns across 8 bases. Germline V gene data show CDR1 as LGHDT and CDR2 as YNNKEL (reference sequence). The CDR3 consists of 15 residues. The J segment lost 9 bases and the V segment lost 1 base, leaving 10 bases of the junction unmatched.

This clonotype was recorded a few times. This sequence joins TRBV20-1 and TRBJ1-2, with 10 bases fitting TRBD1. The CDR3 is 15 amino acids. The germline CDR1 and CDR2 sequences are DFQATT and SNEGSKA (reference sequence). V gave up 0 bases and J gave up 7 bases; unmatched junction bases: 8. The CDR3 sequence is CSARENPGTGVGYTF. Here the CDR3 DNA reads TGCAGTGCTAGAGAGAACCCAGGGACAGGGGTTGGCTACACCTTC.

The chain links TRBV6-1 to TRBJ1-2; 9 positions match TRBD1. The V segment lost 0 bases and the J segment 13 bases; nucleotides outside the gene matches: 6. The germline V gene has CDR1 MNHNS and CDR2 SASEGT. This CDR3 comprises 13 residues. CDR3 region: CASSEAGQGKSTF. The CDR3 nucleotides read TGTGCCAGCAGTGAAGCGGGACAGGGAAAAAGCACCTTC.

The rearrangement uses TRBV6-2 or TRBV6-3 and TRBJ2-1, with D tentatively TRBD2 (5 bases). The V end lost 2 bases, the J end lost 9 bases, and 11 bases lay between the germline ends. The CDR3 contains 13 residues. In germline, CDR1 is MNHEY, CDR2 SVGEGT. The CDR3 bases are TGTGCCAGCAGTTACGGGGTAGAGGGTGAGCAGTTCTTC. As protein: CASSYGVEGEQFF.

This clonotype showed up just a few times. The rearrangement uses TRBV7-2 and TRBJ2-1; no clear D gene. The V gene lost 2 bases and the J gene lost 0 bases, with 11 bases spanning the gap. Germline V gene data show CDR1 as SGHTA and CDR2 as FQGNSA. The CDR3 spans 16 residues. As DNA, the CDR3 is TGTGCCAGCAGCTTATACGGGCACGTCTCCTACAATGAGCAGTTCTTC. Amino acids: CASSLYGHVSYNEQFF.

The gene calls are TRBV2 and TRBJ1-1; D remains unclear. CDR1 is SNHLY, CDR2 FYNNEI, per germline. The CDR3 totals 14 residues. The V end lost 5 bases, the J end lost 7 bases, and 17 bases lay between the germline ends. This CDR3 is CASSPLTGLVEAFF. DNA of the CDR3: TGTGCCAGCAGTCCTTTGACGGGATTGGTTGAAGCTTTCTTT. The whole variable domain, remainder taken from reference TRBV2 and TRBJ1-1, is EPEVTQTPSHQVTQMGQEVILRCVPISNHLYFYWYRQILGQKVEFLVSFYNNEISEKSEIFDDQFSVERPDGSNFTLKIRSTKLEDSAMYFCASSPLTGLVEAFFGQGTRLTVV.

This rearrangement joins TRBV5-1 to TRBJ2-7; 10 nucleotides line up with TRBD1. CDR1 and CDR2 (germline): SGHRS, YFSETQ. The junction had 6 bases not matched to a gene; V was cut back by 0 bases and J by 3 bases. This CDR3 has 16 residues. The CDR3: CASSLVPGQGYYEQYF. CDR3 sequence (DNA): TGCGCCAGCAGCTTGGTCCCGGGACAGGGGTACTACGAGCAGTACTTC.

The CDR3 protein is CASSLVAAGFEKLFF. The CDR3 region has the DNA TGTGCCAGCAGTTTAGTGGCGGCAGGCTTTGAAAAACTGTTTTTT. The chain employs TRBV27 and TRBJ1-4; D is unresolved. The CDR3 consists of 15 residues. Trimming took off 2 bases at V and 7 bases at J, with 14 bases between the two ends. From germline, CDR1 is MNHEY and CDR2 SMNVEV (reference sequence).

A few counts support this clonotype. This chain connects TRBV7-9 to TRBJ2-3; D unclear. The V gene lost 6 bases and the J gene lost 6 bases, with 22 bases spanning the gap. The CDR3 has 16 amino acids. Per germline, CDR1 SEHNR and CDR2 FQNEAQ (reference sequence). The CDR3 loop reads CASRAYLRAGLDTQYF. The CDR3 coding sequence is TGTGCCAGCAGAGCTTACCTACGGGCAGGATTGGATACGCAGTATTTT.

This clonotype was counted a few times. V and J are TRBV7-3 and TRBJ2-2, with 7 bases identical to TRBD1. CDR1 and CDR2 (germline): SGHTA, FQGTGA. The CDR3 has 13 residues. Trimming removed 4 bases from V and 7 bases from J; junction bases left unmatched: 3. The CDR3 loop is CASSSGQVGELFF. The DNA for the CDR3 is TGTGCCAGCAGCTCCGGACAGGTCGGGGAGCTGTTTTTT.

The sample holds a few counts of this clonotype. V gene TRBV2 combines with J gene TRBJ2-3, with 7 positions matching TRBD2. CDR3 length: 14 amino acids. Germline assignment: CDR1 SNHLY and CDR2 FYNNEI. V lost 5 bases, J lost 0 bases, and 2 bases stayed unmatched. CDR3 nucleotide sequence: TGTGCCAGCAGTCGACTAGCTAGCACAGATACGCAGTATTTT. Encoded protein: CASSRLASTDTQYF.

The table lists this clonotype with a few counts. The chain combines TRBV7-2 with TRBJ1-5; the match to TRBD1 covers 7 bases. The CDR3 length is 13 residues. V trimming: 6 bases; J trimming: 4 bases; junction bases outside the gene matches: 3. Germline CDR1 and CDR2: SGHTA and FQGNSA. CDR3 residues: CASSKQGNQPQHF. In DNA form, the CDR3 reads TGTGCCAGCAGTAAACAGGGGAATCAGCCCCAGCATTTT.

This clonotype was seen a few times. The V and J genes are TRBV5-4 and TRBJ1-6, with unresolved D. Germline assignment: CDR1 SGHNT and CDR2 YYREEE (reference sequence). CDR3 length: 16 residues. Trimming shortened V by 3 bases and J by 6 bases, and 16 bases separated the two germline ends. DNA of the CDR3: TGTGCCAGCAGCTGGTACCGCGACGGGTTTAATTCACCCCTCCACTTT. Protein product: CASSWYRDGFNSPLHF.

This clonotype was detected many times. The CDR3 is CASSRPGEGLFGYTF. CDR3 in DNA: TGCGCCAGCAGCCGCCCGGGAGAGGGTCTCTTTGGCTACACCTTC. The chain links TRBV4-1 to TRBJ1-2; no clear D gene. Germline-derived CDR1 and CDR2 are MGHRA and YSYEKL. The CDR3 runs to 15 residues. Deletions cut 4 bases from V and 7 bases from J, with 19 bases between.

V gene TRBV20-1 combines with J gene TRBJ2-5; D may match TRBD1 or TRBD2 (5 bases each). The CDR3 extends over 14 amino acids. Germline CDR1 DFQATT, CDR2 SNEGSKA (reference sequence). Trimming removed 3 bases from V and 7 bases from J, with 18 bases in between. CDR3 protein: CSARTGTGPVTQYF. The CDR3 DNA reads TGCAGTGCTAGGACCGGGACGGGACCTGTGACCCAGTACTTC.

The V and J genes are TRBV5-1 and TRBJ2-7; D not certain. CDR1 SGHRS and CDR2 YFSETQ come from the germline V gene. CDR3 length: 13 residues. The V and J ends lost 0 bases and 9 bases respectively, with 13 bases between them. CDR3 protein: CASSLDPLGAQYV. The CDR3 coding sequence is TGCGCCAGCAGCTTGGACCCCCTTGGAGCGCAGTACGTC.

V is TRBV4-3 and J is TRBJ1-3, with no clear D. Germline assignment: CDR1 LGHNA and CDR2 YSLEER. This CDR3 comprises 15 residues. Trimming pared 0 bases from V and 0 bases from J, leaving 6 bases between. CDR3: CASSQERNSGNTIYF. Written as DNA, the CDR3 is TGCGCCAGCAGCCAAGAACGGAACTCTGGAAACACCATATATTTT.

In its sample, this clonotype was seen a few times. The chain links TRBV11-2 to TRBJ1-2; D remains unclear. V was trimmed by 1 base and J by 4 bases, leaving 13 bases between them. The CDR3 runs 15 residues. Germline V gene data show CDR1 as SGHAT and CDR2 as FQNNGV. Here the CDR3 reads CASSLVRGNGYGYTF. DNA of the CDR3: TGTGCCAGCAGCTTAGTGCGTGGGAACGGCTATGGCTACACCTTC.